This TCR beta chain was recorded in a study of blood T cell repertoires in COVID-19 (dated by TCRdb to 2018 to 2021). For the wider study: Samples covering the acute and convalescent phases of COVID-19 were provided by collaborators in the United States, Italy and Spain. The repertoires were made available in a free public database intended to serve as a resource for research on the immune response to SARS-CoV-2. HLA class I and class II types, where available, came from metadata supplied by the sample provider rather than from assay-based typing. The samples were drawn from two sources: the first 160 participants of the ongoing ImmuneRACE study, and over 1,000 subjects contributed by 6 global collaborators. The dataset comprised deeply sampled blood TCRbeta repertoires from subjects exposed to, actively infected with, or recovered from COVID-19. The sample metadata nearly always contained a de-identified subject ID, COVID-19 status, age in years and sex. The material from the prospective study consisted of cDNA or gDNA derived from T cells, B-cell-depleted T cells, or PBMCs.

TCRbeta CDR3 regions were amplified from genomic DNA using the immunoSEQ Assay, a bias-controlled multiplex PCR. As for the original processing: Nucleated cell counts per sample were estimated from amplification of reference gene primers within the assay. To quantify the absolute abundance of each unique TCRbeta CDR3 rearrangement, sequence reads were collapsed and filtered. For each sample, productive Simpson clonality was calculated as the square root of Simpson's diversity index across productive rearrangements. The source is immuneACCESS, and TCRdb retained only in-frame sequences with V and J called. Part of the clones is not carried over; for the studies checked, unresolved V genes explain less than half of this, and the remainder is unexplained. V and J calls and clone size are copied from that table; D and trimming were computed from the DNA. The sample records about 220,000 clones, approximately 85% of which are singletons. The leading ten clones occupy 7% to 10% of the sample.

On the study overall, not on this receptor specifically: Clinical and demographic metadata were provided uncurated, with the amount varying by source and participant.

The CDR3 runs 13 residues from the cysteine to the phenylalanine. The entry retains the CDR3 DNA only, 39 bases that are in frame from base 1. Relative to germline, V is missing 3 bases and J is missing 10 bases, with 0 bases of the junction outside any gene match. As encoded in the germline V gene, CDR1 is LGHNA while CDR2 is YNFKEQ. One collaborating source in Seattle enrolled patients during active infection and followed them longitudinally through the course of disease. Whole blood was collected in K2EDTA tubes by collaborating institutions according to the institutions' own protocols. For TCRbeta analysis, collaborator samples were shipped as frozen whole blood, as isolated PBMCs, or as DNA extracted from either sample type. Comments on this clone: The antigen it binds to is not known. No much larger clone is present one base from it, and per-base qualities are unavailable.

This receptor was obtained from a woman of 80 years or more with COVID-19, enrolled during active disease. The chain is assembled from TRBV4-2 and TRBJ1-4; 12 bases in the middle match TRBD1. Sequenced sample: peripheral blood. At the DNA level, the sequence is TGTGCCAGCAGCCAGGGACAGGGGGCAAAACTGTTTTTT. It encodes CASSQGQGAKLFF.